This T cell receptor beta chain was identified in a study of cytomegalovirus exposure and HLA in healthy donors (dated by TCRdb to 2016 to 2017). Broadly, across the study: According to an earlier analysis of several hundred of the donors, about 190 million T cells yielded 95 million to 140 million unique TCR beta sequences and less than 300 Gb of sequence data. An early release covering 550 to 650 HLA-typed donors comprised approximately 290 gigabases of sequencing data and 85 million or so unique TCR sequences. The genetic ancestry cluster associated with self-reported Caucasian donors included 70% to 85% of the roughly 390 genotyped donors. The study was designed to test whether signatures of past pathogen exposure could be identified by cataloging public T cell receptors. The study profiled the T cell repertoires of 666 subjects by immunosequencing and related them to cytomegalovirus serostatus. A separate validation cohort of 100 to 150 different subjects was used in addition to the 666-subject first cohort. To predict cytomegalovirus infection status, the study combined high-throughput TCR immunosequencing, statistical association of individual TCRs with disease status, and machine learning. In a later analysis, previously published TCR beta repertoires from some 640 donors were re-analyzed and high-resolution HLA genotyping was added so that TCR occurrence patterns could be studied. In the later analysis, no new phenotypic data were used to find candidate immune exposures; instead, reliance was placed on TCR beta sequences and their occurrence across donors. An earlier analysis of 500 to 650 of the donors applied high-throughput TCR beta sequencing to assess whether each TCR beta V gene segment acted as functional or pseudogenic. Alongside the repertoire data, information on donor age, sex, ethnicity and CMV serostatus was compiled. A later genetic analysis used genome-wide SNP genotypes for about three fifths of the 666 donors, treating that subset as a discovery cohort. All discovery cohort repertoires had been generated on a single sequencing platform. HLA typing included class I and class II loci at four-digit resolution. The number of donors typed differed by locus, with roughly 620-630 for A, B, C, DRB1 and DQB1, more than 500 for DQA1, about 610 for DPA1, and some 440 for DPB1. Four or five DR-DQ haplotypes were handled as single units for association and clustering because linkage in the cohort was strong. Among about 400 genotyped donors of the cohort, an average of around 220,000 unique TCR beta nucleotide sequences was sequenced per donor, of which about 19% were non-productive.

As for this clone: What antigen it recognizes has not been identified. Within one base of it there is no much larger clone, and no base qualities were kept.

Overall results and qualifications from the work: Across donors, most TCR sequences were observed very rarely, whereas some public TCRs were present in many individuals. Some IMGT-functional V segments, including TRBV6-2 and TRBV6-3, could not be told apart with the 87-base-pair reads, so those segments were excluded. Cytomegalovirus status was reported to be diagnosed by the classifier with high specificity and sensitivity in both the original and validation cohorts. The study listed approximately 160 TCR beta chains as associated with cytomegalovirus. Over 15 rarely observed V segments, including chromosome 9 orphons, were excluded from the earlier analysis of almost 600 of the donors because counts were too low. This cohort had only TCR beta chains sequenced, and the lack of alpha or paired-chain data limited which features could be detected. A later analysis reported that several top co-occurrence clusters appeared linked to parvovirus B19, influenza, CMV and Epstein-Barr virus. A further reported finding was that TCR beta sequences accurately predicted the HLA-A and HLA-B alleles for most subjects in the first cohort. HLA typing was unavailable for some donors at each locus, so association tests used only the typed subset. An earlier analysis of some 560 of the donors showed that most TCR beta V segments appeared in productive rearrangements either about 90% or about 30% of the time, which broadly matched IMGT annotations. A cluster of highly shared sequence variants was judged likely to be a technical artifact of the sequencing pipeline. According to a later analysis, TCR association rates differed among HLA loci, with DRB1 alleles showing the most associated TCRs and HLA-C alleles showing the fewest. A few of the identified cytomegalovirus-associated TCR beta chains were confirmed in vitro to be specific for cytomegalovirus antigens. In a later genetic analysis, a missense DCLRE1C variant was associated with V-gene and J-gene trimming of TCR beta chains, and the association was replicated in an independent cohort. The authors suggested that the approach could potentially be generalized to other disease states and immunological phenotypes. A later analysis associated about 17,000 TCR beta sequences with specific HLA alleles at a false discovery rate of 0.05. A later genetic analysis reported fewer N-insertions in productive TCRs among donors in an Asian-associated ancestry cluster than the roughly 700-donor mean. The only immune exposure information available for the cohort was CMV serostatus. The presence/absence analyses assumed that sequencing depth was roughly uniform across donors, and that assumption may not be true. According to a later analysis, most CMV-associated TCR beta chains appeared to be HLA-restricted, and the HLA associations seemed to be driven largely by CMV exposure. Linkage disequilibrium might explain the correlated functional status among segregating V segments, but an unknown experimental factor could not be ruled out. Assigning TCR associations to individual alleles was difficult when HLA alleles, especially DR and DQ, strongly co-occurred. In a later analysis, HLA-associated TCR beta chains were found to be more clonally expanded and to have lower generation probabilities than equally common non-associated chains.

The library came from the immunoSEQ multiplex PCR assay. The multiplex PCR relied on a mix of 60 forward primers for TCR Vbeta segments and 13 reverse primers for TCR Jbeta segments. Amplification of the CDR3 region of rearranged TCR beta genes was performed with a multiplex PCR assay on genomic DNA. Amplified TCR beta libraries were sequenced as 87-base-pair reads on the Illumina HiSeq System. As for the original processing: A later analysis tallied 75 million to 95 million unique TCR beta chains across the 650 to 750 repertoires, and 10 million to 11 million of those chains were shared by two or more donors. Raw reads were error-corrected and collapsed into unique sequences by a nearest-neighbor algorithm in which closely related sequences were merged to remove PCR and sequencing errors. CDR3 sequences were aligned to IMGT reference sequences to assign V, D and J gene segments. Each retained sequence needed at least a six-nucleotide match to both a V gene segment and a J gene segment. A rearrangement counted as productive if the CDR3 had no stop codons and remained in frame with V and J, and every other rearrangement counted as non-productive. CDR3 was defined according to IMGT convention as the region running from the second conserved V-encoded cysteine to the conserved J-encoded phenylalanine. Sequences without an unambiguous match to a single V gene segment were excluded from the earlier analysis of several hundred of the donors. In an earlier analysis of approximately 500 of the donors, a V segment was called functional when productive rearrangements were above 56.7%, and segregating when the standard deviation between donors exceeded 5%. A statistical classification framework was built to diagnose cytomegalovirus status from the catalog of TCR beta chain sequences. V and J gene assignment, in a later analysis, came from comparing TCR nucleotide sequences with IMGT/GENE-DB human TR gene sequences. In a later analysis, CDR3 sequences and most-parsimonious VDJ recombination scenarios were assigned using the TCRdist pipeline. A later analysis defined each TCR beta chain by its CDR3 amino acid sequence plus V-gene family, and excluded reads lacking a unique V-gene family. A later analysis removed 550 to 650 highly shared, low-generation-probability nucleotide sequences to deal with suspected cross-contamination and a sequencing artifact. In a later analysis, a clonal expansion index for each public chain was calculated from normalized within-repertoire ranks of inferred template counts. In a later analysis, generation probabilities were computed with a VDJ recombination model fitted to out-of-frame rearrangements, and the resulting probabilities were checked against IGoR. In a later analysis, hypergeometric tests were used to score TCR-TCR, TCR-HLA and TCR-CMV co-occurrence, with a repertoire-size bias correction applied to TCR pairs. False discovery rates were estimated in a later analysis by permuting HLA or CMV assignments 20 times. A later analysis grouped co-occurring TCRs with DBSCAN, adding TCRdist sequence similarity when clustering within HLA-allele-positive subsets. Co-occurrence clustering excluded repertoires with fewer than 30,000 or more than 120,000 public chains, plus five with anomalous nucleotide sharing. Imported from immuneACCESS, the table was reduced by TCRdb to in-frame sequences with V and J called. These copies leave out some clones; in studies compared against another copy, an unresolved V gene accounts for under half, and the cause of the remainder is not known. The DNA gave D and trimming, while V, J and clone size come from that table. For this sample there are about 210,000 clones; 80% to 90% appear just once. The ten largest account for less than 0.35% of the sample.

The cohort was made up of under 800 healthy bone marrow donors. Cohort members were all nominally healthy when sampled, although unrecorded immune exposures were likely present. The donor tested CMV seronegative, placing the donor among the 350 or so seronegative members of the cohort. Every donor gave a peripheral blood sample, and the peripheral blood mononuclear cells from that sample were used for TCR beta sequencing. The Qiagen DNeasy Blood Extraction Kit was used to extract genomic DNA from the blood cell samples. From the cysteine up to the phenylalanine, the CDR3 has a length of 15 residues. Only the CDR3 portion is preserved as DNA: 45 bases, with reading frame beginning at the first base. The germline V gene (reference sequence) sets CDR1 to SEHNR and CDR2 to FQNEAQ. Clipping removes 1 base from V and 5 bases from J, with 5 as the unmatched junction base count.

The receptor was derived from a woman in her 30s in good health and CMV-seronegative. Sequenced: PBMCs. The chain joins TRBV7-9 to TRBJ2-1; 7 of the junction bases match TRBD2. The CDR3 protein: CASSLGSGTDNEQFF. The DNA sequence is as follows: TGTGCCAGCAGCTTAGGGAGCGGGACGGACAATGAGCAGTTCTTC.